The entry below gives a single TCR beta chain sequence along with its context. Each CDR3 protein gets one entry after TCRdb re-called the RT-PCR reads with MiXCR. The sample holds some 850,000 distinct CDR3 sequences; 15% to 20% are singletons and the top ten take roughly 11%. This sample was included in a study of response to subunit inactivated influenza vaccine. This CDR3 has 15 residues. The ends were cut back, 3 bases at V and 3 bases at J, with 12 bases in the middle. Germline V lookup: CDR1 SGHAT, CDR2 FQNNGV. This receptor was obtained from a man aged 50-59 years who received an inactivated influenza vaccine. This chain connects TRBV11-2 to TRBJ2-1; the D gene is possibly TRBD2 (7 bases). Specimen: PBMCs from blood, collected about 5 days after vaccination. CDR3 in DNA: TGTGCCAGCAGCTTTGGCGGGGGCAACTACAATGAGCAGTTCTTC. This translates into CASSFGGGNYNEQFF.